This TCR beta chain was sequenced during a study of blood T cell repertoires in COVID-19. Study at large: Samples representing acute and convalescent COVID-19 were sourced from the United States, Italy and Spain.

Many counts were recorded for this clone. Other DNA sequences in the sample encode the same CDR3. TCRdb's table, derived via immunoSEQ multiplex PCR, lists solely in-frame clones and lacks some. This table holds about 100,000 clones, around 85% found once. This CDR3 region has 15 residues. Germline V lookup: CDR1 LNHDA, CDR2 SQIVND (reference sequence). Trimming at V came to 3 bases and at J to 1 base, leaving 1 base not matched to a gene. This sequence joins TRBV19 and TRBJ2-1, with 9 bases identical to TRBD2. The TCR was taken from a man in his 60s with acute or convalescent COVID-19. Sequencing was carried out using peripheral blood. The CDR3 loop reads CASSMTSGSYNEQFF. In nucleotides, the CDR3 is TGTGCCAGTAGTATGACTAGCGGTTCCTACAATGAGCAGTTCTTC. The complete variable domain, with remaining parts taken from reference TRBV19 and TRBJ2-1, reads DGGITQSPKYLFRKEGQNVTLSCEQNLNHDAMYWYRQDPGQGLRLIYYSQIVNDFQKGDIAEGYSVSREKKESFPLTVTSAQKNPTAFYLCASSMTSGSYNEQFFGPGTRLTVL.